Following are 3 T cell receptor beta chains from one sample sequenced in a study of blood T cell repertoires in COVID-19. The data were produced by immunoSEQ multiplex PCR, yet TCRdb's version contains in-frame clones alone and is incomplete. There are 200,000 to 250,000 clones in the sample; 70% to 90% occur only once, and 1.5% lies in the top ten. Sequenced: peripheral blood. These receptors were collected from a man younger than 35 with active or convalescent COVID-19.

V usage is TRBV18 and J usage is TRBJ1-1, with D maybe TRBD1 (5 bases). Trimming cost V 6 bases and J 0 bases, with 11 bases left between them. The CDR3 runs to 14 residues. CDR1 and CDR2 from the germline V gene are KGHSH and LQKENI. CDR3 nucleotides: TGTGCCAGCTCCCGCGGGACGGTGAACACTGAAGCTTTCTTT. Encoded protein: CASSRGTVNTEAFF.

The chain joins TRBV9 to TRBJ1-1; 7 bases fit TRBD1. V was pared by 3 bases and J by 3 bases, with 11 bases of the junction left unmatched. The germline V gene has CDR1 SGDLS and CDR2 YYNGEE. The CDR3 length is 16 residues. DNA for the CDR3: TGTGCCAGCAGCGGGTTAAGACAGGGCGCGGACACTGAAGCTTTCTTT. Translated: CASSGLRQGADTEAFF.

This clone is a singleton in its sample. The CDR3 spells CASSFGQGVATNEKLFF. As DNA, the CDR3 is TGTGCCAGTAGTTTTGGACAGGGGGTTGCAACTAATGAAAAACTGTTTTTT. The rearrangement uses TRBV19 and TRBJ1-4, with 10 bases aligning to TRBD1. Losses at the gene ends were 5 bases for V and 0 bases for J; bases not matched to a gene: 6. Germline CDR1 and CDR2: LNHDA and SQIVND (reference sequence). The CDR3 is 17 amino acids.